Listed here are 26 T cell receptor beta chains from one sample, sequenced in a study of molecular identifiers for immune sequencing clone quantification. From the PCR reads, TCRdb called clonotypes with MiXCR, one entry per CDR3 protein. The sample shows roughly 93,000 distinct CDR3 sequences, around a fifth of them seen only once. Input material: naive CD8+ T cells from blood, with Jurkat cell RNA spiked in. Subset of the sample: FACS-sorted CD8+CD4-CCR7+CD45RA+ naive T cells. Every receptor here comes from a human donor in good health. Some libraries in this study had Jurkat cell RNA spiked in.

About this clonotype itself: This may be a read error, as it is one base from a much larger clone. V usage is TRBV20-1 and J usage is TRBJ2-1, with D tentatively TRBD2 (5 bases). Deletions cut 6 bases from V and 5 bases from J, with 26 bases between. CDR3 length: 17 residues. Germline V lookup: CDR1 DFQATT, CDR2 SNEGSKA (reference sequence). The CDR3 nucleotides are TGCAGTGCACTCTATGGTGGTGGCGGGCCGGCGAACAATGAGCAGTTCTTC. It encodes CSALYGGGGPANNEQFF.

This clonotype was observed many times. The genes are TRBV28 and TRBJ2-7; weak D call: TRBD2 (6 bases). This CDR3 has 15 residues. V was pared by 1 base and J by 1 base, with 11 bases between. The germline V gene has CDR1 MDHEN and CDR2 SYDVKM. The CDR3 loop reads CASSLSGTFSYEQYF. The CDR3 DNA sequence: TGTGCCAGCAGTTTATCCGGGACTTTTTCCTACGAGCAGTACTTC. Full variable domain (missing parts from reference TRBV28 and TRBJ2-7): DVKVTQSSRYLVKRTGEKVFLECVQDMDHENMFWYRQDPGLGLRLIYFSYDVKMKEKGDIPEGYSVSREKKERFSLILESASTNQTSMYLCASSLSGTFSYEQYFGPGTRLTVT.

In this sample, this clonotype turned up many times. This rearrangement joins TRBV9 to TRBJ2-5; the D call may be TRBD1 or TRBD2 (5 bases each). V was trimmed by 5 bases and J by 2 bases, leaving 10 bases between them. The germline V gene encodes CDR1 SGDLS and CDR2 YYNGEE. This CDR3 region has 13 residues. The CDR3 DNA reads TGTGCCAGCAGTAGGGACGTACAAGAGACCCAGTACTTC. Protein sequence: CASSRDVQETQYF.

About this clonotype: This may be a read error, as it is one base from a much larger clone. CDR3: CASSRDGGPYGQYF. CDR3 DNA: TGTGCCAGCAGCCGGGATGGGGGCCCCTACGGGCAGTACTTC. This chain links TRBV7-9 with TRBJ2-7, with a possible D match to TRBD1 (6 bases). CDR3 length: 14 amino acids. In germline, CDR1 is SEHNR, CDR2 FQNEAQ (reference sequence).

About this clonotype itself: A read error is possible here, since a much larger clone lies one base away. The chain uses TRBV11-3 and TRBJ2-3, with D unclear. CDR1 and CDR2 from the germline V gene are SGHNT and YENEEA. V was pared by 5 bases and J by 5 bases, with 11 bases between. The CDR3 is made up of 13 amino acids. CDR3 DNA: TGTGCCAGCAGCCCGCCGGCAGAAGATACGCAGTATTTT. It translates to CASSPPAEDTQYF. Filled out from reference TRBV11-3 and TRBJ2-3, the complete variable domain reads EAGVVQSPRYKIIEKKQPVAFWCNPISGHNTLYWYLQNLGQGPELLIRYENEEAVDDSQLPKDRFSAERLKGVDSTLKIQPAELGDSAVYLCASSPPAEDTQYFGPGTRLTVL.

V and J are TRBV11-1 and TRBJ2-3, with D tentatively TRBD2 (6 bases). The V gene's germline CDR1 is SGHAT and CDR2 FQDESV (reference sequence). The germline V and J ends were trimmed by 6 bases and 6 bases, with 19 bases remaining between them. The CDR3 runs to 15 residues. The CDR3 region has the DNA TGTGCCAGCAGTATGGACTGGGGGGACCGCGATACGCAGTATTTT. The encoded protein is CASSMDWGDRDTQYF.

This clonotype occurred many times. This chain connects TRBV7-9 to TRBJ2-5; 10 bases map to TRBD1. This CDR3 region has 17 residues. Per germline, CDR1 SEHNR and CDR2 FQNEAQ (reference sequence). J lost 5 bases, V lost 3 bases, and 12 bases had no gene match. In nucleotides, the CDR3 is TGTGCCAGCAGCTTGGGAGCCGGGACAGGGGTTTTGGAGACCCAGTACTTC. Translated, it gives CASSLGAGTGVLETQYF.

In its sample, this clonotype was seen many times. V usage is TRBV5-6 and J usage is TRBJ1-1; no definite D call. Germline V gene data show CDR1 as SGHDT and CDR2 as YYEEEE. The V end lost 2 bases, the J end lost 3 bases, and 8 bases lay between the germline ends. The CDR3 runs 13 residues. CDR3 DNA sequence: TGTGCCAGCAGCTTTCCGAGTGACACTGAAGCTTTCTTT. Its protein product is CASSFPSDTEAFF. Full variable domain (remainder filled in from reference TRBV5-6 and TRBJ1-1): DAGVTQSPTHLIKTRGQQVTLRCSPKSGHDTVSWYQQALGQGPQFIFQYYEEEERQRGNFPDRFSGHQFPNYSSELNVNALLLGDSALYLCASSFPSDTEAFFGQGTRLTVV.

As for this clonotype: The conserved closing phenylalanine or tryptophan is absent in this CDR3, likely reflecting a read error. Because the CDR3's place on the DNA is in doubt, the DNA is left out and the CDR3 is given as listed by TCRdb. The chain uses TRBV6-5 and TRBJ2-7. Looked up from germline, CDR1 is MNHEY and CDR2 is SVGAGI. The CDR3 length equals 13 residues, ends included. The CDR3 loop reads CASSYSDLYEQYS.

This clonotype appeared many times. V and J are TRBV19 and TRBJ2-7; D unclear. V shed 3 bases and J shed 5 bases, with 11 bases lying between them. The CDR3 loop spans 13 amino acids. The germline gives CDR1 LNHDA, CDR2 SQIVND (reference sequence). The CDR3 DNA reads TGTGCCAGTAGTATTTCTGTCACCAACGAGCAGTACTTC. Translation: CASSISVTNEQYF.

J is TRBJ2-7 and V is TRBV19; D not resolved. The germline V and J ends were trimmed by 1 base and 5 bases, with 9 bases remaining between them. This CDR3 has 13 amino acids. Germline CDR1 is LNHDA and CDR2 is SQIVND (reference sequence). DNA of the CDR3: TGTGCCAGTAGTATAGCACAGTTTAACGAGCAGTACTTC. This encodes CASSIAQFNEQYF.

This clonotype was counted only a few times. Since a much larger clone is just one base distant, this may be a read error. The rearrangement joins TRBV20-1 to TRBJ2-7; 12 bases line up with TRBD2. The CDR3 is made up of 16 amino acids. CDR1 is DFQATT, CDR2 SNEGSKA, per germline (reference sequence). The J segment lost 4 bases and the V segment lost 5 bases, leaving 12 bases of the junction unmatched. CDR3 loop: CSAGGGLAGGVYEQYF. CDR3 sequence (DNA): TGCAGTGCTGGAGGGGGGCTAGCGGGGGGGGTGTACGAGCAGTACTTC.

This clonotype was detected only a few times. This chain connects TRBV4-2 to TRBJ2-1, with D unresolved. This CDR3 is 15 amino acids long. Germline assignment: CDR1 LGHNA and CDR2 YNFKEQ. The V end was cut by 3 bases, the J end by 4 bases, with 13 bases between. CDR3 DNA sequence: TGTGCCAGCAGCCAGACACAGCAAACATACAATGAGCAGTTCTTC. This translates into CASSQTQQTYNEQFF.

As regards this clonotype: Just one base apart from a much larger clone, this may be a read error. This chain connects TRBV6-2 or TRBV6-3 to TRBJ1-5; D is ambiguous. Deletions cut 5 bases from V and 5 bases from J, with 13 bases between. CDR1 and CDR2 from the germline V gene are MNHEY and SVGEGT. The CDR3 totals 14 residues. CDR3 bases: TGTGCCAGCAGTCCGACTCTTTCTTATCAGCCCCAGCATTTT. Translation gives CASSPTLSYQPQHF.

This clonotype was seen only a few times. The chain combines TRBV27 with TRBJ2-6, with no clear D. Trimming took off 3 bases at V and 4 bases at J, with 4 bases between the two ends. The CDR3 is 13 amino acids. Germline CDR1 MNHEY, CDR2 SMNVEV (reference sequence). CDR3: CASSLFGANVLTF. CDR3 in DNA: TGTGCCAGCAGTTTGTTCGGGGCCAACGTCCTGACTTTC.

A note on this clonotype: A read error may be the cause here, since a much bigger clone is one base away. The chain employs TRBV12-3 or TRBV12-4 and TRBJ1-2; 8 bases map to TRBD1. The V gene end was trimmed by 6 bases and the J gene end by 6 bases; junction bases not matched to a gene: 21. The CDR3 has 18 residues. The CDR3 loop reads CASSFELSGTGGRNGYTF. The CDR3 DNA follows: TGTGCCAGCAGCTTCGAACTATCAGGGACAGGCGGGCGAAATGGCTACACCTTC.

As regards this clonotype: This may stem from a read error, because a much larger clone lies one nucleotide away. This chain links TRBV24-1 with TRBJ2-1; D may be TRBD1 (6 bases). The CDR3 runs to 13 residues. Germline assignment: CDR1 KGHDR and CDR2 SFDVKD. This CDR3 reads CATRPGAGNVQFF. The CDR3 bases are TGTGCCACCAGGCCAGGGGCGGGTAATGTGCAGTTCTTC.

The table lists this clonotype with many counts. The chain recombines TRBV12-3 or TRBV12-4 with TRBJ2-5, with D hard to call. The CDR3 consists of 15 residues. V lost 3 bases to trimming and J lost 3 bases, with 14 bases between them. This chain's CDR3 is CASSFPRGGEETQYF. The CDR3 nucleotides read TGTGCCAGCAGTTTTCCCCGCGGCGGAGAAGAGACCCAGTACTTC.

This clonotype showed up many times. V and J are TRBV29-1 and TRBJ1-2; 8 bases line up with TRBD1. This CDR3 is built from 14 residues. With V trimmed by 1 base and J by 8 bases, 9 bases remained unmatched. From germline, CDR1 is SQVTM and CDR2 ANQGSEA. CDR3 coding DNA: TGCAGCGTTGAAGCGGGACAGGAGGCACAAGGCTACACCTTC. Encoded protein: CSVEAGQEAQGYTF. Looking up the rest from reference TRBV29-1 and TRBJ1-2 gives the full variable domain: SAVISQKPSRDICQRGTSLTIQCQVDSQVTMMFWYRQQPGQSLTLIATANQGSEATYESGFVIDKFPISRPNLTFSTLTVSNMSPEDSSIYLCSVEAGQEAQGYTFGSGTRLTVV.

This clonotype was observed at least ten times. This CDR3 is CASSQDPGGLQPQHF. In nucleotides, the CDR3 is TGCGCCAGCAGCCAAGATCCTGGGGGGCTTCAGCCCCAGCATTTT. The rearrangement uses TRBV4-1 and TRBJ1-5; D might be TRBD1 (6 bases). The CDR3 runs to 15 residues. V was shortened by 0 bases and J by 6 bases, with 12 bases between the two germline ends. Germline V gene data show CDR1 as MGHRA and CDR2 as YSYEKL.

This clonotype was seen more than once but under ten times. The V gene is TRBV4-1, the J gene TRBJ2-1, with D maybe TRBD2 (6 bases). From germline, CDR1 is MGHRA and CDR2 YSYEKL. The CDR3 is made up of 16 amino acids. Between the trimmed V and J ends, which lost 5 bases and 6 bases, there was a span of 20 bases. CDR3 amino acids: CASSAISGLLFNEQFF. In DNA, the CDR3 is TGCGCCAGCAGCGCTATCTCGGGACTCCTTTTCAATGAGCAGTTCTTC.

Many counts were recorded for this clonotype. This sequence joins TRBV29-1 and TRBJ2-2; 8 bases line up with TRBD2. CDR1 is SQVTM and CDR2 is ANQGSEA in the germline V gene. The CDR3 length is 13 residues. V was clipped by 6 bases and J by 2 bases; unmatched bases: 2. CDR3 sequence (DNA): TGCAGCGTCGGGACTAGTAACACCGGGGAGCTGTTTTTT. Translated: CSVGTSNTGELFF.

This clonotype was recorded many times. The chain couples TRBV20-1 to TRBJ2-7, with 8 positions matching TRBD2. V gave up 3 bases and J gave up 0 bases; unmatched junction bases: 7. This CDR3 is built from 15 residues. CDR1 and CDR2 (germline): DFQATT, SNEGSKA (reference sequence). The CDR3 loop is CSARETSASSYEQYF. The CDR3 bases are TGCAGTGCTAGGGAGACTAGCGCCAGCTCCTACGAGCAGTACTTC.

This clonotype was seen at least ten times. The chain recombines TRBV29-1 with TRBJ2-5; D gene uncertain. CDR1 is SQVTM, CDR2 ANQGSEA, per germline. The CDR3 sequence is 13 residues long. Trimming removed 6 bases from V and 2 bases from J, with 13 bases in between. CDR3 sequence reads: CSVLSYLQETQYF. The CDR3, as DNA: TGCAGCGTCTTGTCGTACTTGCAAGAGACCCAGTACTTC.

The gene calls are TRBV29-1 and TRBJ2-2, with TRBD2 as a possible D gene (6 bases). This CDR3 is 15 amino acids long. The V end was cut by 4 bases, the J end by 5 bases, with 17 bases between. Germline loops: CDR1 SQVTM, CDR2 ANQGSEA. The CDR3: CSVGAGQGLTGELFF. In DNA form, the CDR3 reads TGCAGCGTTGGCGCGGGGCAGGGTTTGACCGGGGAGCTGTTTTTT.

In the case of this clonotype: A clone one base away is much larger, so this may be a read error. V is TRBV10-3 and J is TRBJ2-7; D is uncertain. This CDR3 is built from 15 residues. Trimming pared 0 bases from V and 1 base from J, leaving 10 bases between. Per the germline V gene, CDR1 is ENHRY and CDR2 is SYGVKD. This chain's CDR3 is CAISESWDSSYEQYF. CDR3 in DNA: TGTGCCATCAGTGAGTCGTGGGATTCATCCTACGAGCAGTACTTC.